A single sample is the source of the 2 T cell receptor beta chains below, sequenced in a study of cytomegalovirus exposure and HLA in healthy donors. PCR was performed using 60 Vbeta and 13 Jbeta primers. Assay used: immunoSEQ multiplex PCR; TCRdb lists only in-frame clones, some missing. Of 100,000 to 150,000 clones in the sample, roughly four fifths were seen once. The sequencing input was PBMCs. The receptors derive from a woman between 50 and 59 years old in good health and CMV-seropositive.

The chain carries TRBV7-9 and TRBJ1-4; D is perhaps TRBD1 (6 bases). V lost 3 bases to trimming and J lost 7 bases, with 12 bases between them. CDR1 and CDR2 from the germline V gene are SEHNR and FQNEAQ (reference sequence). The CDR3 runs to 14 residues. This chain's CDR3 is CASSLRGAGEKLFF. The DNA for the CDR3 is TGTGCCAGCAGCTTGCGGGGGGCCGGTGAAAAACTGTTTTTT.

The gene calls are TRBV6-1 and TRBJ1-4; TRBD1 matches at 10 bases. V was pared by 6 bases and J by 8 bases, with 6 bases of the junction left unmatched. CDR3 length: 14 amino acids. Germline V gene sequence: CDR1 MNHNS, CDR2 SASEGT. CDR3 sequence: CASRRQGAREKLFF. The CDR3 bases are TGTGCCAGCAGGCGACAGGGGGCGAGGGAAAAACTGTTTTTT.